A selection of T cell receptor beta chains follows, all from one sample in a study of regulatory T cells in long-lasting Graves disease. TCRdb itself ran the multiplex PCR reads through MiXCR, one entry per CDR3 protein. The table has approximately 210,000 distinct CDR3 sequences, about 18% seen once; the top ten hold about 20%. The sample consisted of peripheral blood mononuclear cells (PBMCs), taken at new diagnosis, from a patient treated with antithyroid drugs. The source is a female donor with Graves disease. Each CDR3 is given with its conserved first and last residue.

>TRBV11-1
CATGQGGDTQYF
>TRBV28
CASSAQTREQYF
>TRBV28
CASSAGDLNRGPLHF
>TRBV5-1
CASSLDLAKNIQYF
>TRBV11-1
CASNMQTGIGYTF
>TRBV30
CASTARDRGKLFF
>TRBV6-1
CASSTSDYNEQFF
>TRBV7-2
CASSPIKSNEQYF
>TRBV12-3/TRBV12-4
CASRPWTDTEAFF
>TRBV29-1
CSVKGLALNEQYF
>TRBV19
CASRNRVGGTGELFF
>TRBV20-1
CSARGQPGETQYF
>TRBV12-3/TRBV12-4
CASSLTHEQFF
>TRBV2
CASGGGTGAFF
>TRBV18
CASCWRQNYNEQFF
>TRBV11-2
CASSRGGETQYF
>TRBV27
CASSLYANSNQPQHF
>TRBV2
CASSRIQGYNEQFF
>TRBV10-3
CAIRHQVGGGMNTEAFF
>TRBV12-3/TRBV12-4
CASSFGGSQDEQYF
>TRBV19
CASIRAGLSTEAFF
>TRBV6-2/TRBV6-3
CASREGSNYGYTF
>TRBV27
CASSLWGAHYEQYF
>TRBV12-5
CASGPKPGGPIDTQYF
>TRBV7-2
CASSATGADQETQYF
>TRBV6-8
CASSIRGEQFF
>TRBV20-1
CSAYRTDDTGELFF
>TRBV4-1
CASSQAPSTDTQYF
>TRBV7-2
CASSYGLTYEQYF
>TRBV2
CASSEGQRETQYF
>TRBV27
CASKNRGLRYEQYF
>TRBV28
CASSSGSISGEQFF
>TRBV24-1
CATSDYNSLDTQYF
>TRBV12-3/TRBV12-4
CASSPIGGGAKNIQYFGTGELFF
>TRBV3-1
CASSQRTGGRGDTQYF
>TRBV5-1
CASSTRALKATDTQYF
>TRBV20-1
CSAPGTSGKNTGELFF
>TRBV11-2
CASSLLRGLQSTDTQYF
>TRBV5-1
CASSGGTNNEQFF
>TRBV10-3
CAISATNYGYTF
>TRBV20-1
CSAPKLWHGYTF
>TRBV2
CASTLGHPNQPQHF
>TRBV27
CASSLWTGSVNEQFF
>TRBV18
CASSPGQGVMNTEAFF
>TRBV7-9
CASSGGSYNEQFF
>TRBV24-1
CATSDSSRGMNTEAFF
>TRBV2
CASMRLAVPQETQYF
>TRBV3-1
CASSQDKSGRAVGYEQFF
>TRBV11-3
CASSLVGDGNEQFF
>TRBV19
CASSRRDINSPLHF
>TRBV9
CASSVGEDRGIYEQYF
>TRBV27
CASSEGRAYNEQFF
>TRBV9
CATPHRDRQIHTDTQYF
>TRBV28
CASSSQAVSSYNEQFF